Listed here are 24 T cell receptor beta chains from one sample, sequenced in a study of cytomegalovirus exposure and HLA in healthy donors (dated by TCRdb to 2016 to 2017). Libraries were made using the immunoSEQ multiplex PCR assay. The multiplex PCR relied on a mix of 60 forward primers for TCR Vbeta segments and 13 reverse primers for TCR Jbeta segments. TCRdb limited this immuneACCESS table to in-frame rearrangements with V and J called. A share of clones is missing; checked studies link under half to unresolved V genes, and the rest is unexplained. This sample is represented by about 150,000 clones; roughly 82% of them were singletons. The ten largest clones take up nearly 3.5% of the sample. Sequencing input: PBMCs. These receptors were obtained from a male donor in good health and CMV-seronegative.

The chain is built from TRBV7-8 and TRBJ2-2, with TRBD2 matching 7 bases. The CDR3 is 15 residues long. Losses at the gene ends were 4 bases for V and 5 bases for J; bases not matched to a gene: 7. Germline CDR1 reads SGHVS; CDR2 reads FQNEAQ. The CDR3 region is CASSWTSLRTGELFF. CDR3 DNA: TGTGCCAGCAGCTGGACTAGTCTTCGGACCGGGGAGCTGTTTTTT.

The V gene is TRBV2, the J gene TRBJ2-2, with a weak D call TRBD2 (7 bases). Germline-derived CDR1 and CDR2 are SNHLY and FYNNEI. Trimming took 2 bases from V and 4 from J, leaving 8 bases between them. The CDR3 is made up of 14 amino acids. The CDR3 sequence is CASSERGATGELFF. CDR3 sequence (DNA): TGTGCCAGCAGTGAACGGGGGGCCACCGGGGAGCTGTTTTTT.

V usage is TRBV28 and J usage is TRBJ2-1; 7 bases fit TRBD2. Germline loops: CDR1 MDHEN, CDR2 SYDVKM. V lost 8 bases, J lost 3 bases, and 4 bases stayed unmatched. The CDR3 totals 13 residues. The DNA of the CDR3 is TGTGCCAGCGCGGGAGCAGGCTACAATGAGCAGTTCTTC. Translating it yields CASAGAGYNEQFF.

The V gene is TRBV7-3, the J gene TRBJ2-1, with D tentatively TRBD1 (5 bases). In germline, CDR1 is SGHTA, CDR2 FQGTGA. The CDR3 sequence is 16 residues long. Trimming stripped 0 bases from V and 5 bases from J, with 14 bases between. The CDR3 DNA reads TGTGCCAGCAGCTTAACGGCTGGGGCTTCCAACAATGAGCAGTTCTTC. It is translated as CASSLTAGASNNEQFF.

The chain joins TRBV5-8 to TRBJ1-5; perhaps TRBD1 as D (5 bases). The CDR3 has 18 residues. V lost 7 bases to trimming and J lost 0 bases, with 23 bases between them. Germline loops: CDR1 SGHTS, CDR2 YDEGEE. The CDR3 loop reads CASRQGPRQTLSNQPQHF. The CDR3 nucleotides are TGTGCCAGCCGCCAAGGGCCGAGACAGACTCTTAGCAATCAGCCCCAGCATTTT.

In nucleotides, the CDR3 is TGTGCCAGCAAACGAATTAGGGGACTAGCGGTACAAGAGACCCAGTACTTC. Translating it yields CASKRIRGLAVQETQYF. The chain employs TRBV2 and TRBJ2-5, with TRBD2 matching 11 bases. Unmatched junction bases numbered 12, after V lost 7 bases and J lost 2 bases. This CDR3 spans 17 amino acids. Germline CDR1 and CDR2: SNHLY and FYNNEI.

This chain uses TRBV20-1 with TRBJ1-1; the D is unclear. The germline V gene has CDR1 DFQATT and CDR2 SNEGSKA (reference sequence). Trimming shortened V by 6 bases and J by 0 bases, and 5 bases separated the two germline ends. The CDR3 covers 11 residues. In DNA form, the CDR3 reads TGCAGTGCACAGATGAACACTGAAGCTTTCTTT. The encoded protein is CSAQMNTEAFF.

The CDR3 is CASMGEENSNQPQHF. CDR3 sequence (DNA): TGTGCCAGCATGGGCGAAGAGAATAGCAATCAGCCCCAGCATTTT. The rearrangement joins TRBV2 to TRBJ1-5; D unclear. V lost 7 bases, J lost 0 bases, and 13 bases lay in between. This CDR3 is built from 15 residues. Per the germline V gene, CDR1 is SNHLY and CDR2 is FYNNEI.

This clone occurred a few times. The gene calls are TRBV19 and TRBJ1-4; D gene ambiguous. The germline V and J ends were trimmed by 5 bases and 5 bases, with 3 bases remaining between them. This CDR3 is 11 amino acids long. Germline V gene lookup returns CDR1 LNHDA and CDR2 SQIVND (reference sequence). CDR3 protein: CASSANEKLFF. The CDR3 DNA follows: TGTGCCAGTAGTGCGAATGAAAAACTGTTTTTT.

The rearrangement links TRBV5-1 to TRBJ2-3, with TRBD1 matching 11 bases. V lost 5 bases, J lost 5 bases, and 7 bases stayed unmatched. The CDR3 spans 15 residues. Germline CDR1 and CDR2: SGHRS and YFSETQ. The CDR3 loop reads CASSPGTGGGDTQYF. CDR3 DNA sequence: TGCGCCAGCAGTCCCGGGACAGGGGGAGGAGATACGCAGTATTTT.

The genes are TRBV2 and TRBJ2-7; TRBD2 aligns across 11 bases. Germline lookup yields CDR1 SNHLY and CDR2 FYNNEI. J gave up 3 bases and V 2 bases, and 9 bases lay outside the gene matches. The CDR3 runs to 17 residues. The CDR3 coding sequence is TGTGCCAGCAGTGAAAGTAGCCTAGCGGGGGGTCGCTACGAGCAGTACTTC. The encoded protein is CASSESSLAGGRYEQYF.

This clone has just one count. The rearrangement uses TRBV7-6 and TRBJ2-1; 8 bases align to TRBD2. CDR1 and CDR2 (germline): SGHVS, FNYEAQ. V was pared by 0 bases and J by 8 bases, with 9 bases of the junction left unmatched. This CDR3 spans 16 amino acids. The CDR3 is CASSLAGRGLGDEQFF. The CDR3 DNA follows: TGTGCCAGCAGCTTAGCGGGGAGGGGACTAGGGGATGAGCAGTTCTTC.

V gene TRBV7-9 combines with J gene TRBJ1-2, with D tentatively TRBD1 (6 bases). Germline lookup yields CDR1 SEHNR and CDR2 FQNEAQ (reference sequence). The CDR3 loop spans 15 amino acids. Trimming cost V 11 bases and J 2 bases, with 21 bases left between them. The CDR3, as DNA: TGTGCCTCAGGTTGGCAGGGGAGTAAGAACTATGGCTACACCTTC. Translation: CASGWQGSKNYGYTF.

V is TRBV2 and J is TRBJ1-2; D may be TRBD1 (5 bases). The V end lost 8 bases, the J end lost 2 bases, and 9 bases lay between the germline ends. There are 12 residues in the CDR3. Germline V gives CDR1 SNHLY, CDR2 FYNNEI. The DNA of the CDR3 is TGTGCCAGCTACGGGGGGAACTATGGCTACACCTTC. It is translated as CASYGGNYGYTF.

The chain has TRBV5-1 and TRBJ2-5; 7 bases fit TRBD1. The CDR3 loop spans 13 amino acids. The V and J ends lost 1 base and 5 bases, in that order; junction bases with no gene match: 2. Looked up from germline, CDR1 is SGHRS and CDR2 is YFSETQ. The CDR3 protein is CASSLRGQETQYF. DNA of the CDR3: TGCGCCAGCAGCTTGCGGGGACAGGAGACCCAGTACTTC.

This chain links TRBV5-4 with TRBJ2-4, with a weak D call TRBD2 (6 bases). The V and J ends lost 4 bases and 1 base respectively, with 12 bases between them. Germline V gene data show CDR1 as SGHNT and CDR2 as YYREEE (reference sequence). The CDR3 totals 15 residues. The CDR3 nucleotides read TGTGCCAGCAGCGGAGGGGATTGGGCCAAAAACATTCAGTACTTC. This translates into CASSGGDWAKNIQYF.

The V and J genes are TRBV5-1 and TRBJ2-5; D might be TRBD2 (5 bases). This CDR3 region has 13 residues. Trimming cost V 5 bases and J 5 bases, with 13 bases left between them. CDR1 is SGHRS, CDR2 YFSETQ, per germline. CDR3 in DNA: TGCGCCAGCAGGTTCGTGGGAGAGGAGACCCAGTACTTC. It codes for CASRFVGEETQYF.

V usage is TRBV5-1 and J usage is TRBJ2-5; 11 bases map to TRBD2. The CDR3 totals 18 residues. After removal of 5 bases from V and 1 base from J, the junction contained 13 bases not matched to a gene. CDR1 is SGHRS and CDR2 is YFSETQ in the germline V gene. CDR3: CASSSLGGLAVLQETQYF. The CDR3 DNA follows: TGCGCCAGCAGTTCCCTGGGGGGACTAGCGGTACTCCAAGAGACCCAGTACTTC.

The V and J genes are TRBV7-9 and TRBJ1-3, with D possibly being TRBD1 (5 bases). Germline V CDR1 and CDR2: SEHNR, FQNEAQ (reference sequence). The CDR3 covers 17 residues. Deletions cut 1 base from V and 0 bases from J, with 13 bases between. The CDR3 loop reads CASSLGGAKHSGNTIYF. In DNA form, the CDR3 reads TGTGCCAGCAGCTTAGGCGGGGCTAAACACTCTGGAAACACCATATATTTT. The full variable domain, in which reference TRBV7-9 and TRBJ1-3 provide the parts outside the CDR3, is DTGVSQNPRHKITKRGQNVTFRCDPISEHNRLYWYRQTLGQGPEFLTYFQNEAQLEKSRLLSDRFSAERPKGSFSTLEIQRTEQGDSAMYLCASSLGGAKHSGNTIYFGEGSWLTVV.

The chain combines TRBV7-9 with TRBJ1-2; D unclear. Germline V gene data show CDR1 as SEHNR and CDR2 as FQNEAQ (reference sequence). The CDR3 has 13 residues. Trimming left V 0 bases short and J 6 bases short, with 8 bases between. CDR3 amino acids: CASSLAGEDGYTF. The CDR3 region has the DNA TGTGCCAGCAGCTTAGCCGGGGAGGATGGCTACACCTTC. Supplemented by reference TRBV7-9 and TRBJ1-2, the full variable domain reads DTGVSQNPRHKITKRGQNVTFRCDPISEHNRLYWYRQTLGQGPEFLTYFQNEAQLEKSRLLSDRFSAERPKGSFSTLEIQRTEQGDSAMYLCASSLAGEDGYTFGSGTRLTVV.

CDR3 protein: CASSKETEPYEQYF. CDR3 DNA sequence: TGTGCCAGTAGTAAGGAGACAGAACCCTACGAGCAGTACTTC. V is TRBV19 and J is TRBJ2-7; D may be TRBD1 (5 bases). The CDR3 runs 14 residues. CDR1 and CDR2 (germline): LNHDA, SQIVND (reference sequence). Trimming stripped 4 bases from V and 2 bases from J, with 12 bases between.

V is TRBV5-4 and J is TRBJ2-7, with a weak D call TRBD2 (6 bases). The CDR3 is 14 residues long. V lost 4 bases to trimming and J lost 2 bases, with 13 bases between them. Germline CDR1 reads SGHNT; CDR2 reads YYREEE (reference sequence). The CDR3 is CASSGGTRPYEQYF. The CDR3 DNA reads TGTGCCAGCAGCGGGGGGACTCGGCCCTACGAGCAGTACTTC.

This clone was seen once. This chain uses TRBV7-8 with TRBJ2-2; D ambiguous. Germline assignment: CDR1 SGHVS and CDR2 FQNEAQ. V was cut by 5 bases and J by 0 bases, with 16 bases left in between. The CDR3 extends over 17 amino acids. CDR3 DNA sequence: TGTGCCAGCAGCCAAACGGAAAAGCGCGCGAACACCGGGGAGCTGTTTTTT. Its protein is CASSQTEKRANTGELFF. Together with reference TRBV7-8 and TRBJ2-2, the CDR3 gives the full variable domain: GAGVSQSPRYKVAKRGQDVALRCDPISGHVSLFWYQQALGQGPEFLTYFQNEAQLDKSGLPSDRFFAERPEGSVSTLKIQRTQQEDSAVYLCASSQTEKRANTGELFFGEGSRLTVL.

As regards this clone: The junction departs from the called germline gene at one end, perhaps through a read error. The same CDR3 can be traced to other DNA sequences in this sample. The chain employs TRBV11-3 and TRBJ2-1; 8 bases line up with TRBD1. The CDR3 contains 16 residues. CDR1 SGHNT and CDR2 YENEEA come from the germline V gene. CDR3 loop: CASSLQDRVAYNEQFF. The CDR3 DNA reads as TGTGCCAGCAGCTTACAGGACAGGGTAGCCTACAATGAACAGTTCTTC.